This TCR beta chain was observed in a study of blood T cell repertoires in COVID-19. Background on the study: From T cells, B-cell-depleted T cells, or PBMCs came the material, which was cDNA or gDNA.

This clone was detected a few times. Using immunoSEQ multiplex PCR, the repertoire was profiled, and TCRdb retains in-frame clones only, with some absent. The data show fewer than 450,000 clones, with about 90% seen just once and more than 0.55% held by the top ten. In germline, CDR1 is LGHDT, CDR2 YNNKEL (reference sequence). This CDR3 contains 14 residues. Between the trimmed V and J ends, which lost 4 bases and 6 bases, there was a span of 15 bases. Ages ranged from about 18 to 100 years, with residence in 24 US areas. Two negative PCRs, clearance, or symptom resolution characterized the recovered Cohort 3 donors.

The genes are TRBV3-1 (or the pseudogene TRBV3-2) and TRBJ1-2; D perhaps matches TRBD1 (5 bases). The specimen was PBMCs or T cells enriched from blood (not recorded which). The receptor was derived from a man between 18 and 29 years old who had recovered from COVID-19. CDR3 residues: CASSPLEAGHGYTF. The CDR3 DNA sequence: TGTGCCAGCAGCCCCCTTGAGGCGGGGCATGGCTACACCTTC.